A selection of T cell receptor beta chains follows, all from one sample in a study of cytomegalovirus exposure and HLA in healthy donors. Profiled with immunoSEQ multiplex PCR; TCRdb holds only in-frame clones, not every one. The sample consists of 230,000 or so clones, around 90% of them appearing once. The sample comprised PBMCs. Every receptor here comes from a girl aged 2-10 years in good health and CMV-seronegative. Each CDR3 is given with its conserved first and last residue. A D gene is named only where the DNA matches it firmly. Rows give clone size only sometimes, using once, few, many, or a class for an expanded clone.

>.|TRBJ2-3|TRBV14|.
CASSRGLRGQYF
TGTGCCAGCAGCCGAGGACTTCGAGGGCAGTATTTT
>TRBD1|TRBJ2-2|TRBV5-4|.
CASSSGWTGNTGELFF
TGTGCCAGCAGCTCGGGTTGGACAGGGAACACCGGGGAGCTGTTTTTT
>TRBD1|TRBJ2-1|TRBV5-1|.
CASSCRDRDNNEQFF
TGCGCCAGCAGCTGCCGGGACAGAGACAACAATGAGCAGTTCTTC
>.|TRBJ1-6|TRBV19|.
CASSVWANSPLHF
TGTGCCAGTAGTGTCTGGGCTAATTCACCCCTCCACTTT
>.|TRBJ2-1|TRBV13|.
CASSSQGAEQFF
TGTGCCAGCAGCTCCCAGGGTGCTGAGCAGTTCTTC
>TRBD1|TRBJ1-4|TRBV10-3|.
CAIGTGGRNEELFF
TGTGCCATCGGGACAGGGGGCCGGAATGAAGAACTGTTTTTT
>.|TRBJ2-7|TRBV5-1|.
CASSLDRPYEQYF
TGCGCCAGCAGCTTAGACAGGCCCTACGAGCAGTACTTC
>TRBD1|TRBJ2-7|TRBV29-1|.
CSVAKGTGAYEQYF
TGCAGCGTAGCTAAAGGGACAGGGGCCTACGAGCAGTACTTC
>.|TRBJ2-1|TRBV7-6|.
CASSLVGGDSSYNEQFF
TGTGCCAGCAGCTTAGTCGGAGGGGACAGCTCCTACAATGAGCAGTTCTTC
>TRBD2|TRBJ2-1|TRBV4-1|.
CASSQGPSGLTLGEQFF
TGCGCCAGCAGCCAAGGCCCTAGCGGCCTCACCCTAGGGGAGCAGTTCTTC
>TRBD1|TRBJ1-2|TRBV6-5|.
CASSPQGAGGYTF
TGTGCCAGCAGCCCACAGGGGGCGGGAGGCTACACCTTC
>.|TRBJ1-1|TRBV10-3|.
CAIRHRDGNTEAFF
TGTGCCATCAGGCACAGGGACGGGAACACTGAAGCTTTCTTT
>.|TRBJ1-1|TRBV7-2|.
CASSLTGTKNTEAFF
TGTGCCAGCAGCTTAACCGGGACAAAGAACACTGAAGCTTTCTTT
>.|TRBJ2-3|TRBV7-8|.
CASSRGATDTQYF
TGTGCCAGCAGCAGAGGAGCTACAGATACGCAGTATTTT
>TRBD1|TRBJ1-2|TRBV4-1|.
CASSSRDRAPVLGYTF
TGCGCCAGCAGCTCCCGGGACAGGGCTCCGGTGCTGGGCTACACCTTC
>TRBD2|TRBJ2-1|TRBV5-1|.
CASSLGTSGRNEQFF
TGCGCCAGCAGCTTAGGGACTAGCGGGAGGAATGAGCAGTTCTTC
>TRBD2|TRBJ2-5|TRBV5-1|.
CASSLASGGPLGETQYF
TGCGCCAGCAGCTTGGCTAGCGGGGGGCCTTTAGGAGAGACCCAGTACTTC
>.|TRBJ2-7|TRBV18|.
CASSPGGEQYF
TGTGCCAGCTCACCAGGGGGGGAGCAGTACTTC
>.|TRBJ1-2|TRBV30|.
CAWSRDETVIYGYTF
TGTGCCTGGAGTCGAGACGAGACAGTAATCTATGGCTACACCTTC
>.|TRBJ1-1|TRBV29-1|.
CRVGNSMNTEAFF
TGCAGAGTTGGTAACAGTATGAACACTGAAGCTTTCTTT
>.|TRBJ1-2|TRBV5-4|once
CASSLVRPQGNYGYTF
TGTGCCAGCAGCTTGGTACGACCACAGGGCAACTATGGCTACACCTTC
>.|TRBJ1-3|TRBV7-9|.
CSSSFEGSGNTIYF
TGTTCCAGCAGCTTCGAAGGGAGTGGAAACACCATATATTTT
>.|TRBJ2-7|TRBV6-5|.
CASSYSSLYEQYF
TGTGCCAGCAGTTACTCCTCCTTGTACGAGCAGTACTTC
>.|TRBJ2-3|TRBV6-5|once
CASSYSPTDTQYF
TGTGCCAGCAGTTACAGCCCCACAGATACGCAGTATTTT